This TCR beta chain originates from a study of control samples from healthy donors and cancer patients. The data were produced by immunoSEQ multiplex PCR, yet TCRdb's version contains in-frame clones alone and is incomplete. The sample lists some 120,000 clones, around 87% occurring once. In germline, CDR1 is KGHSY, CDR2 FQNENV. CDR3 length equals 17 residues. Trimming removed 1 base from V and 4 bases from J; junction bases left unmatched: 10. The chain carries TRBV16 and TRBJ1-1, with 9 bases fitting TRBD1. The sample comprised blood. This TCR was sampled from a man aged 55 to 70 in good health. The CDR3 DNA reads as TGTGCCAGCAGCCAATTTCAGACAGGGGGGAAGGGCACTGAAGCTTTCTTT. This translates into CASSQFQTGGKGTEAFF.